Following are 26 T cell receptor beta chains from one sample sequenced in a study of blood T cell repertoires in COVID-19. Produced via immunoSEQ multiplex PCR; TCRdb's table is partial and in-frame only. The sample lists around 250,000 clones, around 80% occurring once. The sample taken for sequencing was peripheral blood. These receptors were taken from a woman older than 75 with acute or convalescent COVID-19.

The chain uses TRBV6-1 and TRBJ1-2; D uncertain. V lost 3 bases and J lost 5, with 10 bases in between. CDR3 length: 13 residues. CDR1 and CDR2 (germline): MNHNS, SASEGT. The CDR3 protein is CASSDTTTYGYTF. The CDR3, as DNA: TGTGCCAGCAGTGATACAACTACTTATGGCTACACCTTC.

The chain uses TRBV19 and TRBJ2-6, with TRBD1 matching 10 bases. The V and J ends lost 3 bases and 0 bases, in that order; junction bases with no gene match: 8. Germline CDR1 LNHDA, CDR2 SQIVND (reference sequence). CDR3 length: 19 amino acids. This CDR3 is CASSIYLGQGTSGANVLTF. The CDR3 DNA sequence: TGTGCCAGTAGTATTTATCTGGGACAGGGGACCTCTGGGGCCAACGTCCTGACTTTC.

The chain couples TRBV2 to TRBJ2-2, with a tentative D call TRBD1 (5 bases). Trimming took 7 bases from V and 2 from J, leaving 11 bases between them. CDR1 is SNHLY, CDR2 FYNNEI, per germline. This CDR3 comprises 14 residues. The CDR3 region has the DNA TGTGCCAGCAATCTAGACAGAAACACCGGGGAGCTGTTTTTT. Amino acids: CASNLDRNTGELFF.

The chain uses TRBV27 and TRBJ2-2; 8 bases line up with TRBD1. Trimming took 6 bases from V and 8 from J; bases not matched to a gene: 8. CDR1 MNHEY and CDR2 SMNVEV come from the germline V gene (reference sequence). CDR3 length equals 14 residues. CDR3 sequence: CASSQTRGLGELFF. The DNA for the CDR3 is TGTGCCAGCAGCCAAACCAGGGGGCTGGGGGAGCTGTTTTTT.

This chain uses TRBV7-8 with TRBJ1-5; possibly TRBD1 for D (6 bases). Trimming stripped 2 bases from V and 2 bases from J, with 13 bases between. The CDR3 spans 16 residues. Germline V gives CDR1 SGHVS, CDR2 FQNEAQ. Here the CDR3 DNA reads TGTGCCAGCAGCTTACGGGACACCGGGGGCAATCAGCCCCAGCATTTT. As protein: CASSLRDTGGNQPQHF. Complete variable domain (other parts from reference TRBV7-8 and TRBJ1-5): GAGVSQSPRYKVAKRGQDVALRCDPISGHVSLFWYQQALGQGPEFLTYFQNEAQLDKSGLPSDRFFAERPEGSVSTLKIQRTQQEDSAVYLCASSLRDTGGNQPQHFGDGTRLSIL.

The genes are TRBV28 and TRBJ2-1, with 8 bases that match TRBD2. The CDR3 extends over 14 amino acids. V was pared by 6 bases and J by 15 bases, with 16 bases of the junction left unmatched. Germline CDR1 is MDHEN and CDR2 is SYDVKM. This CDR3 reads CASRSRFSGAPGFF. CDR3 bases: TGTGCCAGCAGATCTAGGTTTAGCGGGGCCCCTGGGTTCTTC.

This clone appeared once. The chain joins TRBV5-1 to TRBJ1-4; unclear D gene. The CDR3 runs 13 residues. V shed 0 bases and J shed 6 bases, with 6 bases lying between them. The V gene's germline CDR1 is SGHRS and CDR2 YFSETQ. CDR3 sequence (DNA): TGCGCCAGCAGCTTGGCCCCAGATGAAAAACTGTTTTTT. Encoded protein: CASSLAPDEKLFF.

The chain links TRBV6-6 to TRBJ2-7; tentative D call: TRBD1 (5 bases). In germline, CDR1 is MNHNY, CDR2 SVGAGI (reference sequence). This CDR3 contains 13 residues. The V gene lost 10 bases and the J gene lost 4 bases, with 17 bases spanning the gap. The CDR3 sequence: CATSQGVQYEQYF. CDR3 nucleotide sequence: TGTGCCACCTCTCAGGGCGTCCAGTACGAGCAGTACTTC.

This clone was counted once. The rearrangement joins TRBV5-1 to TRBJ2-7; the match to TRBD2 covers 14 bases. This CDR3 has 18 residues. Germline-derived CDR1 and CDR2 are SGHRS and YFSETQ. The J segment lost 6 bases and the V segment lost 2 bases, leaving 13 bases of the junction unmatched. The CDR3 DNA reads as TGCGCCAGCAGCTTACAACCGGGACTAGCGGGGGCATCGGCCGAGCAGTACTTC. Its protein product is CASSLQPGLAGASAEQYF. The complete variable domain, with remaining parts taken from reference TRBV5-1 and TRBJ2-7, reads KAGVTQTPRYLIKTRGQQVTLSCSPISGHRSVSWYQQTPGQGLQFLFEYFSETQRNKGNFPGRFSGRQFSNSRSEMNVSTLELGDSALYLCASSLQPGLAGASAEQYFGPGTRLTVT.

The chain recombines TRBV7-8 with TRBJ1-1; 11 bases agree with TRBD1. Germline lookup yields CDR1 SGHVS and CDR2 FQNEAQ. The V segment lost 5 bases and the J segment 5 bases; nucleotides outside the gene matches: 4. CDR3 length: 14 residues. The CDR3 sequence: CASSTGQGATEAFF. CDR3 bases: TGTGCCAGCAGCACCGGACAGGGGGCAACTGAAGCTTTCTTT.

The chain combines TRBV11-2 with TRBJ2-5; TRBD1 matches at 11 bases. The V gene's germline CDR1 is SGHAT and CDR2 FQNNGV. The CDR3 consists of 16 residues. V lost 5 bases to trimming and J lost 5 bases; unmatched junction nucleotides: 10. CDR3 nucleotides: TGTGCCAGCAGCACCCGAGGACAGGGGGCGGGGGAGACCCAGTACTTC. Protein sequence: CASSTRGQGAGETQYF.

The rearrangement joins TRBV2 to TRBJ1-6; 9 bases line up with TRBD1. This CDR3 has 15 amino acids. The V and J ends lost 4 bases and 10 bases, in that order; junction bases with no gene match: 8. CDR1 is SNHLY and CDR2 is FYNNEI in the germline V gene. CDR3 in DNA: TGTGCCAGCAGTGCGCCGGGACAGGGTAACTCACCCCTCCACTTT. Amino acid sequence: CASSAPGQGNSPLHF.

The chain employs TRBV30 and TRBJ2-7, with 11 bases lining up with TRBD2. CDR1 and CDR2 from the germline V gene are GTSNPN and SVGIG (reference sequence). This CDR3 spans 16 amino acids. Unmatched junction bases numbered 15, after V lost 4 bases and J lost 7 bases. CDR3 residues: CAWNLAGGPLRGEQYF. CDR3 nucleotide sequence: TGTGCCTGGAACTTAGCGGGAGGGCCCCTACGAGGGGAGCAGTACTTC.

The rearrangement joins TRBV5-4 to TRBJ1-6; a weak D match, TRBD1 (6 bases). The CDR3 is made up of 18 amino acids. Germline V lookup: CDR1 SGHNT, CDR2 YYREEE (reference sequence). V was pared by 0 bases and J by 3 bases, with 16 bases between. The CDR3 bases are TGTGCCAGCAGCTTGGGGGGCTTTACAGGGATCTATAATTCACCCCTCCACTTT. It yields the protein CASSLGGFTGIYNSPLHF.

J is TRBJ1-2 and V is TRBV7-2; D call uncertain. Trimming left V 5 bases short and J 8 bases short, with 12 bases between. There are 12 residues in the CDR3. Germline values: CDR1 SGHTA, CDR2 FQGNSA. CDR3 nucleotides: TGTGCCAGCAGCCCGGTGGCGGGGGGCTACACCTTC. Its protein is CASSPVAGGYTF.

J is TRBJ2-7 and V is TRBV2; the match to TRBD2 covers 7 bases. The CDR3 has 15 residues. J gave up 2 bases and V 2 bases, and 6 bases lay outside the gene matches. CDR1 and CDR2 from the germline V gene are SNHLY and FYNNEI. CDR3 sequence (DNA): TGTGCCAGCAGTGAATCCCTAGCGGTAACCTACGAGCAGTACTTC. This sequence encodes CASSESLAVTYEQYF.

This clone has only a few counts. The V gene is TRBV7-6, the J gene TRBJ2-7; D unclear. Trimming removed 0 bases from V and 3 bases from J, with 12 bases in between. Germline V CDR1 and CDR2: SGHVS, FNYEAQ. The CDR3 runs to 15 residues. The CDR3 coding sequence is TGTGCCAGCAGCTTAGCGAGTAGTAGCAGCTACGAGCAGTACTTC. Encoded protein: CASSLASSSSYEQYF.

The V and J genes are TRBV21-1 and TRBJ1-1; the table assigns TRBD1, which was not confirmed against the DNA. TRBV21-1 is a recognized pseudogene. The CDR3 has 15 residues. The CDR3 loop is CASSKEAGLNTEAFF. CDR3 nucleotides: TGTGCCAGCAGCAAAGAAGCAGGGCTGAACACTGAAGCTTTCTTT.

The rearrangement links TRBV6-5 to TRBJ2-2; 7 nucleotides match TRBD2. Per germline, CDR1 MNHEY and CDR2 SVGAGI. Germline trimming cut 6 bases from V and 7 bases from J; bases unmatched to any gene: 8. This CDR3 contains 14 residues. CDR3 sequence: CASSPGGVVGELFF. CDR3 bases: TGTGCCAGCAGCCCGGGAGGAGTCGTCGGGGAGCTGTTTTTT.

The V and J genes are TRBV9 and TRBJ1-3, with a possible D match to TRBD1 (6 bases). This CDR3 contains 16 residues. Germline V gives CDR1 SGDLS, CDR2 YYNGEE. Between the trimmed V and J ends, which lost 3 bases and 0 bases, there was a span of 13 bases. The CDR3 DNA is TGTGCCAGCAGCGCTACAGGGTACTCCTCTGGAAACACCATATATTTT. Translated: CASSATGYSSGNTIYF. Full variable domain (missing parts from reference TRBV9 and TRBJ1-3): DSGVTQTPKHLITATGQRVTLRCSPRSGDLSVYWYQQSLDQGLQFLIQYYNGEERAKGNILERFSAQQFPDLHSELNLSSLELGDSALYFCASSATGYSSGNTIYFGEGSWLTVV.

This chain joins TRBV7-2 and TRBJ2-3; 10 bases match TRBD2. Germline V gene lookup returns CDR1 SGHTA and CDR2 FQGNSA. V lost 8 bases, J lost 2 bases, and 16 bases stayed unmatched. The CDR3 runs 18 residues. CDR3 nucleotide sequence: TGTGCCAGCGCAAAATGGGGTAGCGGGGGGCCACTCACAGATACGCAGTATTTT. It translates to CASAKWGSGGPLTDTQYF.

This chain connects TRBV5-1 to TRBJ1-4; D unclear. Trimming stripped 5 bases from V and 3 bases from J, with 17 bases between. The germline CDR1 and CDR2 sequences are SGHRS and YFSETQ. This CDR3 spans 16 amino acids. CDR3 sequence (DNA): TGCGCCAGCAGTCCCGGGAGCGTCCAGGCTAATGAAAAACTGTTTTTT. This sequence encodes CASSPGSVQANEKLFF.

The chain has TRBV5-1 and TRBJ2-2; 10 nucleotides match TRBD2. Germline-derived CDR1 and CDR2 are SGHRS and YFSETQ. This CDR3 comprises 16 residues. The J segment lost 4 bases and the V segment lost 0 bases, leaving 3 bases of the junction unmatched. Written as DNA, the CDR3 is TGCGCCAGCAGCTTGGGGCTAGCGGGAGTCACCGGGGAGCTGTTTTTT. This encodes CASSLGLAGVTGELFF.

The chain uses TRBV10-3 and TRBJ1-1, with 9 bases aligning to TRBD1. In germline, CDR1 is ENHRY, CDR2 SYGVKD. V was pared by 7 bases and J by 3 bases, with 9 bases of the junction left unmatched. This CDR3 is built from 15 residues. CDR3 amino acids: CAITRGQGRDTEAFF. As DNA, the CDR3 is TGTGCCATCACCAGAGGACAGGGGAGGGACACTGAAGCTTTCTTT.

The rearrangement links TRBV2 to TRBJ1-2, with D hard to call. The V end lost 10 bases, the J end lost 10 bases, and 22 bases lay between the germline ends. Germline V gives CDR1 SNHLY, CDR2 FYNNEI. There are 13 residues in the CDR3. In DNA form, the CDR3 reads TGTGCCACCCTAGCCTCGGGTCCCTCGGCCTACACCTTC. It translates to CATLASGPSAYTF.

The rearrangement joins TRBV5-1 to TRBJ2-1; TRBD2 matches at 13 bases. Germline V gene sequence: CDR1 SGHRS, CDR2 YFSETQ. This CDR3 has 18 residues. V trimming: 4 bases; J trimming: 0 bases; junction bases outside the gene matches: 7. For the CDR3, the DNA is TGCGCCAGCAGCGTATCCGGGACTAGCGGGAACTCCTACAATGAGCAGTTCTTC. This sequence encodes CASSVSGTSGNSYNEQFF.